This T cell receptor beta chain was obtained from a study of T cell responses to AZD1222 COVID-19 vaccine. In the study overall: The study pooled second doses at about 4 or about 12 weeks. The study's findings and limits: Compared with day 0, the breadth and depth of the Spike-specific TCR repertoire rose significantly after two doses of AZD1222. Clonal diversity was possibly underestimated, and white British individuals and females predominated among donors.

The CDR3 runs 16 residues. V lost 6 bases to trimming and J lost 0 bases, with 16 bases between them. Germline V gene sequence: CDR1 SGHTA, CDR2 FQGTGA. Generated by immunoSEQ multiplex PCR, the TCRdb table keeps only in-frame clones and is missing some. The sample includes under 150,000 clones, approximately 93% of them seen just once. Notes on this clone: Its target is not known.

Specimen: peripheral blood, collected on day 0 of AZD1222 vaccination. The receptor comes from an adult in good health. The genes are TRBV7-3 and TRBJ2-3; D may be TRBD1 or TRBD2 (5 bases each). The CDR3 reads CASRSDGGSSTDTQYF. Written as DNA, the CDR3 is TGTGCCAGCAGGTCAGATGGGGGTAGCAGCACAGATACGCAGTATTTT.